Judged by abundance, the clone carrying this T cell receptor (beta chain) is medium-sized. What it binds is not known. The data were obtained in a study of liver allograft versus peripheral blood T cells. Study summary: Hepatic allograft T cell receptor repertoires were evaluated relative to those present in recipients' peripheral blood.

The length of the CDR3 is 13 residues. Germline V gives CDR1 MDHEN, CDR2 SYDVKM. Trimming took 10 bases from V and 7 from J, leaving 16 bases between them. Findings and limits, study-wide: Reportedly, the T cell receptor repertoires inside liver allografts were not the same as those in peripheral blood.

TCRdb re-called the reads with MiXCR, one entry per CDR3 protein. Of about 3,700 distinct CDR3 sequences listed, approximately 20% are singletons. The TCR was taken from a human patient who had a liver transplant. Some T cells may be graft donor cells. This rearrangement joins TRBV28 to TRBJ2-2, with D unresolved. CDR3 loop: CAIQLRVGGELFF. The CDR3 nucleotides read TGTGCCATACAACTTAGGGTGGGCGGGGAGCTGTTTTTT.